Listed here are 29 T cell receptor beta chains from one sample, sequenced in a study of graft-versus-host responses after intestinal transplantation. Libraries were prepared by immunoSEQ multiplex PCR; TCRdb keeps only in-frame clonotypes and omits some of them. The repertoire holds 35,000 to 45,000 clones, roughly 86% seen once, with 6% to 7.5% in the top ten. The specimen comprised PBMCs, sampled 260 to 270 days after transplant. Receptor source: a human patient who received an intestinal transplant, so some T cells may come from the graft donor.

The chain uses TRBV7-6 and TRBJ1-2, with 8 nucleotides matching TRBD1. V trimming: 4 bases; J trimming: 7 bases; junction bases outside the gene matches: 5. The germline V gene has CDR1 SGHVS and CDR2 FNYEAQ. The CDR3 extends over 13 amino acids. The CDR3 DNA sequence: TGTGCCAGCAGCTCGGCAGGGGGCTCTGGCTACACCTTC. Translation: CASSSAGGSGYTF.

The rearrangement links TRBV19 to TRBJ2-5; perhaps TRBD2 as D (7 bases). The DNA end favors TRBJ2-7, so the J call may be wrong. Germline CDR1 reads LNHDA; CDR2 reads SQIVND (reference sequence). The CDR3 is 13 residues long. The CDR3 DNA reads TGTGCCAGTAGTGCGGGGGCCCCCTACGAGCAGTACTTC. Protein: CASSAGAPYEQYF.

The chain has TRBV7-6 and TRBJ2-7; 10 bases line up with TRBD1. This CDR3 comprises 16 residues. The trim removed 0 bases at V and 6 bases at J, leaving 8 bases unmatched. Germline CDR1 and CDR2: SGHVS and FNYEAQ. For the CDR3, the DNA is TGTGCCAGCAGCTTAGCTAGGACAGGGGGTAGCAGCGAGCAGTACTTC. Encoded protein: CASSLARTGGSSEQYF. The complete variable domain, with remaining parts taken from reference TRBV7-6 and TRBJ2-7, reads GAGVSQSPRYKVTKRGQDVALRCDPISGHVSLYWYRQALGQGPEFLTYFNYEAQQDKSGLPNDRFSAERPEGSISTLTIQRTEQRDSAMYRCASSLARTGGSSEQYFGPGTRLTVT.

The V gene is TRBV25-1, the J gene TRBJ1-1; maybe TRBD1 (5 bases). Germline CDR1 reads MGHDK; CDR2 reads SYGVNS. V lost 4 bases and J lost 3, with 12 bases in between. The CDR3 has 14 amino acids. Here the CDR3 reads CASSGRASHTEAFF. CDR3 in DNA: TGTGCCAGCAGTGGCAGGGCCAGCCACACTGAAGCTTTCTTT.

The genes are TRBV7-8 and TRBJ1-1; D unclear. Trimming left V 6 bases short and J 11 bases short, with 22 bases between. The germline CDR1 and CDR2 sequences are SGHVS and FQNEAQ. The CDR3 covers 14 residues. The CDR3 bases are TGTGCCAGCAGTTCCCAGACTTTTGGGCCAGCGGCTTTCTTT. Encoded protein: CASSSQTFGPAAFF.

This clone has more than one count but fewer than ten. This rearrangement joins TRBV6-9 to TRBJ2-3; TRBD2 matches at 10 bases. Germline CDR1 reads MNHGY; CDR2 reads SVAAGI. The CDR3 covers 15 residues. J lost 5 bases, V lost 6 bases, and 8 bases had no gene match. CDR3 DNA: TGTGCCAGCAGGGAAATAGCGGGGGGAGTAGATACGCAGTATTTT. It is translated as CASREIAGGVDTQYF.

The DNA of the CDR3 is TGTGCCACCAGCGGGACAGGGTTGAATCAGCCCCAGCATTTT. Protein: CATSGTGLNQPQHF. The gene calls are TRBV15 and TRBJ1-5; 9 nucleotides agree with TRBD1. V was pared by 5 bases and J by 4 bases, with 3 bases of the junction left unmatched. Germline loops: CDR1 LNHNV, CDR2 YYDKDF (reference sequence). The CDR3 runs to 14 residues.

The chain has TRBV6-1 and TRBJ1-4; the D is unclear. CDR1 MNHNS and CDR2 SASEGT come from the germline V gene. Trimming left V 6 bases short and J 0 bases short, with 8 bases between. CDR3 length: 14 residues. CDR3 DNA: TGTGCCAGCAGGGATAGGGCAACTAATGAAAAACTGTTTTTT. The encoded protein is CASRDRATNEKLFF.

This chain's CDR3 is CASSERLHEQFF. In DNA, the CDR3 is TGTGCCAGCAGTGAAAGGCTTCATGAGCAGTTCTTC. This chain uses TRBV6-1 with TRBJ2-1; D is undetermined. From germline, CDR1 is MNHNS and CDR2 SASEGT. V lost 2 bases and J lost 8, with 7 bases in between. This CDR3 region has 12 residues.

Here the CDR3 DNA reads TGTGCCAGCAGCCCCGGGGGGCTCGGGCGAGAGACCCAGTACTTC. This gives the protein CASSPGGLGRETQYF. The gene calls are TRBV7-6 and TRBJ2-5, with D tentatively TRBD2 (7 bases). There are 15 residues in the CDR3. Germline CDR1 and CDR2: SGHVS and FNYEAQ. V was cut by 5 bases and J by 4 bases, with 17 bases left in between.

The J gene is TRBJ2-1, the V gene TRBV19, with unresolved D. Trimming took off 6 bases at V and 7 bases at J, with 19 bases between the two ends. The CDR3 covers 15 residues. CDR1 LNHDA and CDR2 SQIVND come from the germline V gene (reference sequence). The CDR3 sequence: CASRINRGPLNEQFF. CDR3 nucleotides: TGTGCCAGTAGGATAAACAGAGGCCCCCTGAATGAGCAGTTCTTC.

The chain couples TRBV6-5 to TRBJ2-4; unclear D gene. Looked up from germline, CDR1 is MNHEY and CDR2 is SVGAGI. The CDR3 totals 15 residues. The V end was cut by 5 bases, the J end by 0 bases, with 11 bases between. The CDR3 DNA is TGTGCCAGCAGTCAGCTTAGTGGAGCCAAAAACATTCAGTACTTC. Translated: CASSQLSGAKNIQYF.

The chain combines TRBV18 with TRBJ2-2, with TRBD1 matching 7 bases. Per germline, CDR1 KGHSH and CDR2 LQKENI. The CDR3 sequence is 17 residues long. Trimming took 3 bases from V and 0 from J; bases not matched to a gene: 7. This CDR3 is CASSPLYRGANTGELFF. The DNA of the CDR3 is TGTGCCAGCTCACCTCTTTACAGGGGAGCGAACACCGGGGAGCTGTTTTTT.

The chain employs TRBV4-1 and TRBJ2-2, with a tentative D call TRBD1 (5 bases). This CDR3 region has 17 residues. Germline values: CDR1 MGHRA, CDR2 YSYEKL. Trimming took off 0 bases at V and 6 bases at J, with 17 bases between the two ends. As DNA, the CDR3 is TGCGCCAGCAGCCAAGACTTCAGGGCAGGGATGGCCGGGGAGCTGTTTTTT. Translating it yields CASSQDFRAGMAGELFF.

The CDR3 loop reads CVRSLAPRVRQPQHF. The DNA of the CDR3 is TGTGTCAGAAGCTTAGCCCCCAGGGTTCGACAGCCCCAGCATTTT. This chain connects TRBV7-5 to TRBJ1-5; the table's D gene call, TRBD1, was not cross checked with the DNA. TRBV7-5 is a pseudogene. The CDR3 is made up of 15 amino acids.

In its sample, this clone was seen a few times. The DNA for the CDR3 is TGTGCCAGCAGTGAGGCAGGGGGGGATTCCCATGGCTACACCTTC. It yields the protein CASSEAGGDSHGYTF. The chain links TRBV6-4 to TRBJ1-2; 7 positions match TRBD1. Germline V lookup: CDR1 MRHNA, CDR2 SNTAGT. This CDR3 region has 15 residues. With V trimmed by 3 bases and J by 6 bases, 10 bases remained unmatched.

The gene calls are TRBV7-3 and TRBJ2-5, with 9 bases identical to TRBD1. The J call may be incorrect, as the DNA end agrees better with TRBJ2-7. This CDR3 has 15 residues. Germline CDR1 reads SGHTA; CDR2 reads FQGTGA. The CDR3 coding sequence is TGTGCCAGCAGCCCGGACAGGGGTCAGATCTACGAGCAGTACTTC. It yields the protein CASSPDRGQIYEQYF.

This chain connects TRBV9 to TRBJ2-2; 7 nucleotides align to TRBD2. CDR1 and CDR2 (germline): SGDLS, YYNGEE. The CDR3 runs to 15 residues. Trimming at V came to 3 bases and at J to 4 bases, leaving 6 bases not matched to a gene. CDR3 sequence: CASSGMGGLTGELFF. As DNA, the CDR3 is TGTGCCAGCAGCGGTATGGGAGGGCTCACCGGGGAGCTGTTTTTT.

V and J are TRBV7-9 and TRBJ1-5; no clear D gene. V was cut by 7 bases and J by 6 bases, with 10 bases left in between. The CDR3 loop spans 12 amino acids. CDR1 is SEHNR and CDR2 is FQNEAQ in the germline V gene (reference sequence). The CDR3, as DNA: TGTGCCAGCACCCTAGCCAGTCAGCCCCAGCATTTT. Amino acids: CASTLASQPQHF.

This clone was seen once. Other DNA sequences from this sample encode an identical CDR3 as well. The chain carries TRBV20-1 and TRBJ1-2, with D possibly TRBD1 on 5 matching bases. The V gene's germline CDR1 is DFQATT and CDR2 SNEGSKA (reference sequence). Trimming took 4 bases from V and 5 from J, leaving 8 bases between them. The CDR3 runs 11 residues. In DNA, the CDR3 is TGCAGTGCTATCCAGGGATATGGCTACACCTTC. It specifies CSAIQGYGYTF.

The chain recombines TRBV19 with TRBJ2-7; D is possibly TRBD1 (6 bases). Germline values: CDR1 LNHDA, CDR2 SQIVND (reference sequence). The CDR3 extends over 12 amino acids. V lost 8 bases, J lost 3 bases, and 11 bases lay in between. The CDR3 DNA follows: TGTGCCAGTTCCCGGGACAACTACGAGCAGTACTTC. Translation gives CASSRDNYEQYF.

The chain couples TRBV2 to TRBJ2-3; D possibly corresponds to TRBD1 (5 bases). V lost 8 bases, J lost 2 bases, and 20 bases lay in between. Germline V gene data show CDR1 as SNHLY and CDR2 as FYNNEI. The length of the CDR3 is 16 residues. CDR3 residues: CASAQPGLTLTDTQYF. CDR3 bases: TGTGCCAGCGCCCAACCAGGGCTAACTCTCACAGATACGCAGTATTTT.

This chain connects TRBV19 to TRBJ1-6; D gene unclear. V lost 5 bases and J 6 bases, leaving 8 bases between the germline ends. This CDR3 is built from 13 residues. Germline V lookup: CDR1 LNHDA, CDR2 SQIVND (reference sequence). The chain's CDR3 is CASSYSLNSPLHF. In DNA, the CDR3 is TGTGCCAGTAGTTACAGCCTTAATTCACCCCTCCACTTT.

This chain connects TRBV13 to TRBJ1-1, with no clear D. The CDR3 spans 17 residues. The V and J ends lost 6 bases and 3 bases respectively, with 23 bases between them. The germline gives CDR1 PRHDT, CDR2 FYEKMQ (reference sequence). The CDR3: CASSFLPGIVGDTEAFF. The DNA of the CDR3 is TGTGCCAGCAGTTTCCTACCCGGTATAGTAGGAGACACTGAAGCTTTCTTT.

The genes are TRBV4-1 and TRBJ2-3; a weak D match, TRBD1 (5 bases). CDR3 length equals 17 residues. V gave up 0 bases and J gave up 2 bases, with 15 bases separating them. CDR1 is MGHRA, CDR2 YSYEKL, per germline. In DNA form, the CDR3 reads TGCGCCAGCAGCCAAGATATACAGGACACCTACACAGATACGCAGTATTTT. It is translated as CASSQDIQDTYTDTQYF.

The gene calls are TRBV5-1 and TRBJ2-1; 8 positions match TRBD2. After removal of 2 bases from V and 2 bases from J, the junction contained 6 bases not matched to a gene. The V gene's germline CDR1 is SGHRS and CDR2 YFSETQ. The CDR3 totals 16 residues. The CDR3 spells CASSFSSGGPYNEQFF. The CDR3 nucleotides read TGCGCCAGCAGCTTTTCTTCGGGGGGGCCCTACAATGAGCAGTTCTTC. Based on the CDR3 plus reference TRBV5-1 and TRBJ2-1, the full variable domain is KAGVTQTPRYLIKTRGQQVTLSCSPISGHRSVSWYQQTPGQGLQFLFEYFSETQRNKGNFPGRFSGRQFSNSRSEMNVSTLELGDSALYLCASSFSSGGPYNEQFFGPGTRLTVL.

In DNA, the CDR3 is TGTGCCAGCAGCTTGATGGGATGGGGGCGCCGGACAGATACGCAGTATTTT. Its translation is CASSLMGWGRRTDTQYF. This chain connects TRBV5-6 to TRBJ2-3, with D perhaps matching TRBD1 (6 bases). From germline, CDR1 is SGHDT and CDR2 YYEEEE. The V and J ends lost 1 base and 3 bases respectively, with 18 bases between them. There are 17 residues in the CDR3. The full variable domain, with the rest looked up from reference TRBV5-6 and TRBJ2-3, is DAGVTQSPTHLIKTRGQQVTLRCSPKSGHDTVSWYQQALGQGPQFIFQYYEEEERQRGNFPDRFSGHQFPNYSSELNVNALLLGDSALYLCASSLMGWGRRTDTQYFGPGTRLTVL.

The CDR3 DNA reads as TGTGCCAGTGTCGACAGGCCTTATAGCAATCAGCCCCAGCATTTT. It yields the protein CASVDRPYSNQPQHF. V and J are TRBV19 and TRBJ1-5, with D maybe TRBD1 (6 bases). Deletions cut 8 bases from V and 0 bases from J, with 14 bases between. CDR1 and CDR2 from the germline V gene are LNHDA and SQIVND (reference sequence). The CDR3 totals 15 residues.

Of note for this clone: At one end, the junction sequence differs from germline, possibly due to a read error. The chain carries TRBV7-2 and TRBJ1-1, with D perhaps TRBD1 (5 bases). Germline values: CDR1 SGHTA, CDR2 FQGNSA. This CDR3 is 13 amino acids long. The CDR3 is CAGSLWGGTEAFF. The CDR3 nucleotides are TGTGCCGGCAGCTTATGGGGCGGCACTGAAGCTTTCTTT.